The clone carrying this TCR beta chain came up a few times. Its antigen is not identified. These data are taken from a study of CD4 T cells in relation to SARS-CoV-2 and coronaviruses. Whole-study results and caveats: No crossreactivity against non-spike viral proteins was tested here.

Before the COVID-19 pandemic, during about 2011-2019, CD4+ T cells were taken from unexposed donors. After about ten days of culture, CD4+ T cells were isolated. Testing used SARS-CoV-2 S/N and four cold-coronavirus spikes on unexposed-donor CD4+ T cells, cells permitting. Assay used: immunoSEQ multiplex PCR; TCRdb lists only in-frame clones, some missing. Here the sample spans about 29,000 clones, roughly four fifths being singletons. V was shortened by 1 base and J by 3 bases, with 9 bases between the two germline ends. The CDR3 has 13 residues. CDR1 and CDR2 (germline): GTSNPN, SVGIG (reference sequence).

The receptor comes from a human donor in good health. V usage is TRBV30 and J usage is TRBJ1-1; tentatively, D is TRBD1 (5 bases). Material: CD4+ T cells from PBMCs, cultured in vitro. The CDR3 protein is CAWSAQGDTEAFF. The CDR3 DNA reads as TGTGCCTGGAGTGCCCAGGGAGACACTGAAGCTTTCTTT.